This T cell receptor beta chain comes out of a study of T cell responses to AZD1222 COVID-19 vaccine. Points from the study as a whole: Sampled repertoires all dated from after the peak T cell response. The study found vaccine-associated CD4 TCRs spanning spike, dominant at 160-218 and 743-854. Seropositive status at baseline applied to only 6 or 7 AZD1222 recipients.

The method was immunoSEQ multiplex PCR; TCRdb's version includes in-frame clones alone and lacks a portion of them. There are around 130,000 clones in the sample; 92% occur only once, and around 1.5% lies in the top ten. Notes on this clone: The antigen remains unidentified.

The CDR3 runs 15 residues. The ends were cut back, 0 bases at V and 4 bases at J, with 12 bases in the middle. CDR1 is SGHNT and CDR2 is YYREEE in the germline V gene (reference sequence). The source material was peripheral blood, sampled on day 0 of AZD1222 vaccination. The origin of this receptor is an adult in good health. The chain recombines TRBV5-4 with TRBJ2-3, with D tentatively TRBD1 (5 bases). The CDR3 spells CASSLAGQGADTQYF. As DNA, the CDR3 is TGTGCCAGCAGCTTGGCCGGGCAGGGCGCAGATACGCAGTATTTT.